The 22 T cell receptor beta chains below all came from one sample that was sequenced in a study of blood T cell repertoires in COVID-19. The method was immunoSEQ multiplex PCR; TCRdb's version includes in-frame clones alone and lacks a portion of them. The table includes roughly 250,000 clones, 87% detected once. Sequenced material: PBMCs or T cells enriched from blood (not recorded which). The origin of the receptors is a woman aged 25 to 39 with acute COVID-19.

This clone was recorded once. The CDR3 loop reads CASSLVRGGEKLFF. The CDR3 nucleotides are TGTGCCAGCAGCTTAGTTAGGGGAGGCGAAAAACTGTTTTTT. The chain combines TRBV7-2 with TRBJ1-4, with D perhaps TRBD1 (5 bases). This CDR3 spans 14 amino acids. V was clipped by 1 base and J by 8 bases, with 11 bases between them. Germline V gene sequence: CDR1 SGHTA, CDR2 FQGNSA.

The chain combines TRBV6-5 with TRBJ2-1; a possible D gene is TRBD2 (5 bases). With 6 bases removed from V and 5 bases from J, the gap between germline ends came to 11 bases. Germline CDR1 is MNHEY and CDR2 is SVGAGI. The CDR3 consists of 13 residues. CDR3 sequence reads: CASRGAVNNEQFF. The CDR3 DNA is TGTGCCAGCAGGGGAGCTGTTAACAATGAGCAGTTCTTC.

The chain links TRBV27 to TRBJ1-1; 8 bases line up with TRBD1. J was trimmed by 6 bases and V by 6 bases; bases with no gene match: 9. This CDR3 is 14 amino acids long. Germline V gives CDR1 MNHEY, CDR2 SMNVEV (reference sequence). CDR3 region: CASSDRGSGSEAFF. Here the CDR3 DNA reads TGTGCCAGCAGCGACAGGGGTTCGGGCTCTGAAGCTTTCTTT.

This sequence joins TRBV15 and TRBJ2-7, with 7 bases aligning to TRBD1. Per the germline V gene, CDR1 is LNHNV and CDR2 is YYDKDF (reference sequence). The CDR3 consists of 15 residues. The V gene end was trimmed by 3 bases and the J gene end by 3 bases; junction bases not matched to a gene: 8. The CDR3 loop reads CATSSWQGENYEQYF. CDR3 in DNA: TGTGCCACCAGCAGTTGGCAGGGGGAGAACTACGAGCAGTACTTC.

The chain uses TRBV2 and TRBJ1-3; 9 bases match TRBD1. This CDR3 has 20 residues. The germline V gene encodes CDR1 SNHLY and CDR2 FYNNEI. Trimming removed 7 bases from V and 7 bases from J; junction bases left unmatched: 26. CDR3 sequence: CASTVADRDRDPWYRNTIYF. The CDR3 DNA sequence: TGTGCCAGCACCGTGGCAGATAGGGACAGGGACCCGTGGTATCGGAACACCATATATTTT.

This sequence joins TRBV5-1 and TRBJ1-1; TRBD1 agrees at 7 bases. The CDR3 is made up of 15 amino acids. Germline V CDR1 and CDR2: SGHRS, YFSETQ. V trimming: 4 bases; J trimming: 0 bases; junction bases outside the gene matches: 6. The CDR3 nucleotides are TGCGCCAGCAGCCCAAGGACAGGACTGAACACTGAAGCTTTCTTT. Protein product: CASSPRTGLNTEAFF.

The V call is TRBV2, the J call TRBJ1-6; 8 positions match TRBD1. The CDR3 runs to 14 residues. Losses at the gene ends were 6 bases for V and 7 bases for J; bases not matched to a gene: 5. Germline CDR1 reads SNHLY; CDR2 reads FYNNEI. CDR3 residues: CASRGDRWNSPLHF. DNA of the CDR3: TGTGCCAGCAGGGGGGACAGGTGGAATTCACCCCTCCACTTT.

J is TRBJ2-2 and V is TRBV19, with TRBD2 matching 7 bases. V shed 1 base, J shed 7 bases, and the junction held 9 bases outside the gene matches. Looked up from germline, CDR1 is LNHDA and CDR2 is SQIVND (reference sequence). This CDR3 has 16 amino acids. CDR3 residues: CASSIVVGRRDGELFF. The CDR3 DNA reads TGTGCCAGTAGTATAGTAGTCGGGAGGAGGGACGGGGAGCTGTTTTTT.

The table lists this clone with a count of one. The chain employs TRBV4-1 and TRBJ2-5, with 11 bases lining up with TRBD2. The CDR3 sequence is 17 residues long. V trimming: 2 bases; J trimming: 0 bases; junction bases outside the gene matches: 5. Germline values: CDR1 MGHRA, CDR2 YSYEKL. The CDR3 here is CASSQTSGGVNQETQYF. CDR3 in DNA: TGCGCCAGCAGCCAAACTAGCGGGGGTGTTAACCAAGAGACCCAGTACTTC.

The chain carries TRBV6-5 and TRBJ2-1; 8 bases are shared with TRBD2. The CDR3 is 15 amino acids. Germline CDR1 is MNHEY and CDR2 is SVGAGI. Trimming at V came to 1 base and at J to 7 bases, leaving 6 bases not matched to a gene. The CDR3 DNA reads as TGTGCCAGCAGTTACTTGCGGGGGGCTGGAAATGAGCAGTTCTTC. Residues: CASSYLRGAGNEQFF.

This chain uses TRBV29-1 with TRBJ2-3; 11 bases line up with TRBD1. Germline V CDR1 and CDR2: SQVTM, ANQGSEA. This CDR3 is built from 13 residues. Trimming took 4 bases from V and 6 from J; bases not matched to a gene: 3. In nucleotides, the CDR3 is TGCAGCGTTGCCGGGACAGGGGGGGATACGCAGTATTTT. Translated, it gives CSVAGTGGDTQYF.

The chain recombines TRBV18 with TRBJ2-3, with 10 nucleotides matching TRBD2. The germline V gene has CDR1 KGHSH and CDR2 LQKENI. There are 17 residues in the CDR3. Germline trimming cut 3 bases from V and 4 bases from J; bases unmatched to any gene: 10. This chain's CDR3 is CASSPESSGGAADTQYF. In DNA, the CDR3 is TGTGCCAGCTCACCTGAGTCCAGCGGGGGGGCGGCAGATACGCAGTATTTT.

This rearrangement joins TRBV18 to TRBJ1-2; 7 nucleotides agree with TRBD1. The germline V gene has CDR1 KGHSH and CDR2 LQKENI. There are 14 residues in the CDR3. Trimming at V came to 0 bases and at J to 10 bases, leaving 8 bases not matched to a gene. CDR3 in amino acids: CASSPPGQRKDYTF. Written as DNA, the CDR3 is TGTGCCAGCTCACCACCGGGACAGCGAAAGGACTACACCTTC.

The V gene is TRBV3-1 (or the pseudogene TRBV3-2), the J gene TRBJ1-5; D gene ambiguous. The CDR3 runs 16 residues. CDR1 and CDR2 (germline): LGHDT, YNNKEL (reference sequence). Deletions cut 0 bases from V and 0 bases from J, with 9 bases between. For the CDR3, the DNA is TGTGCCAGCAGCCAAGATGAGGGTTATAGCAATCAGCCCCAGCATTTT. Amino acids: CASSQDEGYSNQPQHF.

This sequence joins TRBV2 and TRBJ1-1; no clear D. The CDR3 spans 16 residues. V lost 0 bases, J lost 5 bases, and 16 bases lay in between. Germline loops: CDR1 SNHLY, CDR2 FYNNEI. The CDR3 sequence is CASSEALLYGETEAFF. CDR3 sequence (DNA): TGTGCCAGCAGTGAAGCGCTTCTTTACGGGGAGACTGAAGCTTTCTTT.

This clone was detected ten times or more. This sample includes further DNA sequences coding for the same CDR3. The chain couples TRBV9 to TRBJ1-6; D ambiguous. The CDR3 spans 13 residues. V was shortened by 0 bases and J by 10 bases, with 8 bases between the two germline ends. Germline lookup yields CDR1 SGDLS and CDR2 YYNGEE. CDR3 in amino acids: CASSVDRGSPLHF. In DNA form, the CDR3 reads TGTGCCAGCAGCGTAGACCGGGGATCACCCCTCCACTTT.

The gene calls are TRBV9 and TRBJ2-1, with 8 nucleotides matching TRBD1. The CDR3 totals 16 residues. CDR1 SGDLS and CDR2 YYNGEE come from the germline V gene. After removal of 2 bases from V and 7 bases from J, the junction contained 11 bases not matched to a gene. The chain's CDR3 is CASSVRLETGANEQFF. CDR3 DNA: TGTGCCAGCAGCGTTAGGTTAGAGACAGGGGCAAATGAGCAGTTCTTC.

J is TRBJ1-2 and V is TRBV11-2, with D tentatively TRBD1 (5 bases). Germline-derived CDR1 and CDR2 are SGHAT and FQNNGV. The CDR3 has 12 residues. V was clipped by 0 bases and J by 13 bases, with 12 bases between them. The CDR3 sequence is CASSLESGLRTF. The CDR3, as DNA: TGTGCCAGCAGCTTAGAGTCGGGACTCCGCACCTTC.

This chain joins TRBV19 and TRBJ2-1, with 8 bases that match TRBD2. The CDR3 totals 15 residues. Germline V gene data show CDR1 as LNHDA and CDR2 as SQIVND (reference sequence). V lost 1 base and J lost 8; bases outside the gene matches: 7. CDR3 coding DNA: TGTGCCAGTAGTATAGTCCGGGGGGGCCGGGATGAGCAGTTCTTC. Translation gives CASSIVRGGRDEQFF. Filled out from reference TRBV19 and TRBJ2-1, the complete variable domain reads DGGITQSPKYLFRKEGQNVTLSCEQNLNHDAMYWYRQDPGQGLRLIYYSQIVNDFQKGDIAEGYSVSREKKESFPLTVTSAQKNPTAFYLCASSIVRGGRDEQFFGPGTRLTVL.

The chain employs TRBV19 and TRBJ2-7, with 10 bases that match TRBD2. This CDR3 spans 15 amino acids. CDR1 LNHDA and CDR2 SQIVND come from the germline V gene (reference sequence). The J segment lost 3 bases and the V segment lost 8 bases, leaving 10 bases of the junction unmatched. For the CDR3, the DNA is TGTGCCAGTTCGATTAGCCTAGCGGGGGACTACGAGCAGTACTTC. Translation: CASSISLAGDYEQYF.

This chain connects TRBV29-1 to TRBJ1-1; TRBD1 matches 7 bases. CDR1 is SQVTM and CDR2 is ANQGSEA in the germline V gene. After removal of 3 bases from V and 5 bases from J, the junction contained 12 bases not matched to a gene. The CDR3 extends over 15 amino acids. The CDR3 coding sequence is TGCAGCGTTGATCAGGGGGAAGCGGCATCAACTGAAGCTTTCTTT. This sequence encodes CSVDQGEAASTEAFF.

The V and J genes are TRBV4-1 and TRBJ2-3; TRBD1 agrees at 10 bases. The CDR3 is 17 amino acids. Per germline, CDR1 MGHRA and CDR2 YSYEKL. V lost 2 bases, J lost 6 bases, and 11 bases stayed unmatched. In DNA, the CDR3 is TGCGCCAGCAGCCAATTTCACTCCGGGACAGGGGCGGATACGCAGTATTTT. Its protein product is CASSQFHSGTGADTQYF.